Listed here is a single T cell receptor (beta chain). Other DNA sequences in the sample encode the same CDR3. The sample belongs to a study of shared clonotypes between healthy human individuals. Measured with immunoSEQ multiplex PCR; TCRdb has only the in-frame clones, and not every one. The table lists about 2 million clones, around 95% of them singletons. Germline V gene sequence: CDR1 MNHNY, CDR2 SVGAGI (reference sequence). The CDR3 has 13 residues. V was trimmed by 2 bases and J by 4 bases, leaving 3 bases between them. Splitting of CD4+ cells produced CD45RA+ naive and CD45RA-negative memory subsets.

The sequence was obtained from a man aged 18 to 29 in good health. The sample taken for sequencing was naive CD4+ T cells sorted from blood. Subset of the sample: CD45RA+ positively selected. The rearrangement joins TRBV6-6 to TRBJ1-6; no definite D call. This chain's CDR3 is CASSYEYNSPLHF. In DNA, the CDR3 is TGTGCCAGCAGTTACGAATATAATTCACCCCTCCACTTT.